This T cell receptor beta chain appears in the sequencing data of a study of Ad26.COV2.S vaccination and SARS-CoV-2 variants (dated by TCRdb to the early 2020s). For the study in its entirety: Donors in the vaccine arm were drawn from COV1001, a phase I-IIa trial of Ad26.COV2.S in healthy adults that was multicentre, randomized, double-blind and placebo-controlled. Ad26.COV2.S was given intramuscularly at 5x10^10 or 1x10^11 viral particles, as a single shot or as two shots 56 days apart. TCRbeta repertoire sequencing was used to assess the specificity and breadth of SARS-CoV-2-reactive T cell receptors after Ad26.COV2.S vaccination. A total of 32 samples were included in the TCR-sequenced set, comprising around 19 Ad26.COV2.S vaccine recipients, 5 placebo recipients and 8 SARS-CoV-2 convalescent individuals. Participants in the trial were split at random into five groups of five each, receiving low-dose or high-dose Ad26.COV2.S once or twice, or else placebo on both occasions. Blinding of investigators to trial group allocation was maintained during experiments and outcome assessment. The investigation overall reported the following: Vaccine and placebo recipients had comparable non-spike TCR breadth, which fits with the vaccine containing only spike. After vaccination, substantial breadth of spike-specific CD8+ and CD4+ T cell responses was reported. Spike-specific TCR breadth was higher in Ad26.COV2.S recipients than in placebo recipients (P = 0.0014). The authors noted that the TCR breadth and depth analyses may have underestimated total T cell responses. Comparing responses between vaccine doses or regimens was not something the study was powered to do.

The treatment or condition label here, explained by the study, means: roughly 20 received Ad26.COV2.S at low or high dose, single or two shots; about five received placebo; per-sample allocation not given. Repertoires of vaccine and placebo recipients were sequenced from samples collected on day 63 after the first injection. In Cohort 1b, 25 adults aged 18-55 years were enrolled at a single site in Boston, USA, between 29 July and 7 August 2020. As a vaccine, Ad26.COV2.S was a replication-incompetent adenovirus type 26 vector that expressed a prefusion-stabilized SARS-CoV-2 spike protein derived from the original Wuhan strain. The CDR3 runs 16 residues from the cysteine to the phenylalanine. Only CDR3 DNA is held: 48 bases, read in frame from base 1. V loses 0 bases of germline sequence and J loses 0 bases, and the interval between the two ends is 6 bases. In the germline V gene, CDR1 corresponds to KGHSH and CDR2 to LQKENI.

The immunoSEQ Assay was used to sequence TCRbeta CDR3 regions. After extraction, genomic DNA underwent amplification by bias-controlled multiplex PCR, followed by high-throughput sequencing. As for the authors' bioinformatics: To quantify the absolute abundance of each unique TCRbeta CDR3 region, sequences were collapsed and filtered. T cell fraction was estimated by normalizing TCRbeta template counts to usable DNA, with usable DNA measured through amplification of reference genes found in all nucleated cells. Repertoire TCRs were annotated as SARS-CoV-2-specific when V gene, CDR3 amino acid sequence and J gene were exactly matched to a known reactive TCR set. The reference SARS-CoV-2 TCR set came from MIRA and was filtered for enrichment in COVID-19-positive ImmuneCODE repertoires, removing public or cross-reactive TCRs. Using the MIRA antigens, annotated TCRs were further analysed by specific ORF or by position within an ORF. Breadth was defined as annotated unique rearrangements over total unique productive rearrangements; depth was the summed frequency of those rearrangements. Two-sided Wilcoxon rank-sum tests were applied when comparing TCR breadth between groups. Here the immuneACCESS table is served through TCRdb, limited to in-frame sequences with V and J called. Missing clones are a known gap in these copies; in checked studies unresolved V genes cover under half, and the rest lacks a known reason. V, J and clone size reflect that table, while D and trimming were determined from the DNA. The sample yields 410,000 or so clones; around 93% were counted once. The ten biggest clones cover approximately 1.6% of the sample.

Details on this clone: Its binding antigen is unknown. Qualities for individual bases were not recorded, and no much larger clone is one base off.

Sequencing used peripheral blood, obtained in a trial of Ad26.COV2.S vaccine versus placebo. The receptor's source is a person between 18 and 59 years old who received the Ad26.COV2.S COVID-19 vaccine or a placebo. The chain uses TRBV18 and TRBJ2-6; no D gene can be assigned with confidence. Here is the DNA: TGTGCCAGCTCACCACCTTTAATCTCTGGGGCCAACGTCCTGACTTTC. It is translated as CASSPPLISGANVLTF.